A selection of T cell receptor beta chains follows, all from one sample in a study of T cell responses to AZD1222 COVID-19 vaccine. Using immunoSEQ multiplex PCR, the repertoire was profiled, and TCRdb retains in-frame clones only, with some absent. The sample has approximately 120,000 clones, around 89% seen once. This material consisted of peripheral blood, taken on day 0 of MenACWY control vaccination. These receptor sequences come from an adult in good health. The CDR3 runs from the conserved cysteine through the conserved F or W. D genes are given only for firm matches. Clone size appears in some rows only: once, few, many, or a class for an expanded clone.

size	J	V	D	DNA	CDR3
NA	TRBJ2-2	TRBV29-1	NA	TGCAGCGGGGTATGGCGGTCCACCGGGGAGCTGTTTTTT	CSGVWRSTGELFF
NA	TRBJ2-2	TRBV7-9	TRBD1	TGTGCCATCAGACAGGGTTTTTCGAACACCGGGGAGCTGTTTTTT	CAIRQGFSNTGELFF
NA	TRBJ2-7	TRBV10-3	TRBD2	TGTGCCATCAGTTCCGGGACTAGCGGGAGGTTATCCTACGAGCAGTACTTC	CAISSGTSGRLSYEQYF
NA	TRBJ2-3	TRBV5-4	NA	TGTGCCAGCAGCTCTGTGCGGCCCACAGATACGCAGTATTTT	CASSSVRPTDTQYF
NA	TRBJ1-4	TRBV11-3	TRBD1	TGTGCCAGCAGCCGTCGCGTAGGGACAGCGACAACTAATGAAAAACTGTTTTTT	CASSRRVGTATTNEKLFF
NA	TRBJ1-6	TRBV5-5	NA	TGTGCCAGCAGCTTAGCAAATTACAATTCACCCCTCCACTTT	CASSLANYNSPLHF
NA	TRBJ2-3	TRBV10-2	NA	TGCGCCAGCAGTGAGTCTTGGGGGGAGCCCAACACAGATACGCAGTATTTT	CASSESWGEPNTDTQYF
NA	TRBJ1-6	TRBV2	NA	TGTGCCACCCACAGGGATTCACCCCTCCACTTT	CATHRDSPLHF
NA	TRBJ1-5	TRBV5-6	TRBD1	TGTGCCAGCAGCTTGTCAGGGGGGACAGGGGATCGGCAGCCCCAGCATTTT	CASSLSGGTGDRQPQHF
NA	TRBJ2-2	TRBV7-2	NA	TGTGCCAGCAGCTTAGGCGGGACGAACACCGGGGAGCTGTTTTTT	CASSLGGTNTGELFF
NA	TRBJ2-7	TRBV4-3	TRBD1	TGCGCCAGCAGCCAAGCGTTTCCGGACAGGACCTACGAGCAGTACTTC	CASSQAFPDRTYEQYF
NA	TRBJ2-5	TRBV10-3	TRBD2	TGTGCCATCAGTCACACTAGCGGGAGACGAGAGACCCAGTACTTC	CAISHTSGRRETQYF
once	TRBJ1-5	TRBV7-9	NA	TGTGCCAAAAAAAGACAGGTCGATCAGCCCCAGCATTTT	CAKKRQVDQPQHF
NA	TRBJ1-2	TRBV6-5	TRBD1	TGTGCCAGCAGCCCCGGGACAGGGGCAGGCTATGGCTACACCTTC	CASSPGTGAGYGYTF
NA	TRBJ1-4	TRBV4-2	TRBD1	TGTGCCAGCAGCCCGACAGGGGATAATGAAAAACTGTTTTTT	CASSPTGDNEKLFF
NA	TRBJ2-1	TRBV7-9	NA	TGTGCCAGCAGCTCAGGCGCCTACAATGAGCAGTTCTTC	CASSSGAYNEQFF
once	TRBJ1-1	TRBV7-8	NA	TGTGCCAGCAGCCACCCGGGGAGGAACACTGAAGCTTTCTTT	CASSHPGRNTEAFF
NA	TRBJ2-1	TRBV3-1/TRBV3-2	NA	TGTGCCAGCAGCCTACCAATACAGGGAACCAATGAGCAGTTCTTC	CASSLPIQGTNEQFF
NA	TRBJ1-2	TRBV7-9	NA	TGTGCCAGCAGCTTAGTACAGGGTGGCTACACCTTC	CASSLVQGGYTF